Sequencing of this T cell receptor (beta chain) was carried out in a study of human T cells and chemical hapten exposure. To note about this clonotype: Antigen specificity is unknown.

Findings and caveats of the study: Compared with pre-sensitization or healthy control sets, expanded TCRs clustered more.

Each cDNA molecule in the library carried unique molecular identifiers. TCRdb reprocessed the RACE reads via MiXCR and lists one record per CDR3 protein. There are 95,000 to 100,000 distinct CDR3 sequences in the sample; under 15% occur only once, and roughly 2% lies in the top ten. The time point was: patch test 1, 2 weeks after DPC sensitization. Specified treatment: therapeutic diphenylcyclopropenone sensitization with weekly scalp DPC. Germline-derived CDR1 and CDR2 are MNHNY and SVGAGI (reference sequence). After removal of 0 bases from V and 4 bases from J, the junction contained 8 bases not matched to a gene. The CDR3 extends over 17 amino acids.

The chain uses TRBV6-6 and TRBJ2-3; 9 bases match TRBD2. This specimen was whole blood, taken in connection with sensitization to the hapten diphenylcyclopropenone (DPC). This receptor was obtained from a woman aged 40 to 50 with alopecia areata. Some clones in this sample may be carry-over from other donors' samples. DNA of the CDR3: TGTGCCAGCAGTTACTCGTGGTTAGCGGGAGTGTCAGATACGCAGTATTTT. It translates to CASSYSWLAGVSDTQYF.